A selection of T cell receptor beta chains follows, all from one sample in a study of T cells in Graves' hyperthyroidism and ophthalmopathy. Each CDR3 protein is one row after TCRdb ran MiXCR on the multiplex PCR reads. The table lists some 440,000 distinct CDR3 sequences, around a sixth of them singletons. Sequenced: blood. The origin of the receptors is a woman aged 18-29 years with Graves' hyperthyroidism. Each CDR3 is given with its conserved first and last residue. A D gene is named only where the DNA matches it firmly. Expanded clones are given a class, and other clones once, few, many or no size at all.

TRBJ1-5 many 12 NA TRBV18 CASSGGNQPQHF TGTGCCAGCTCAGGGGGAAACCAGCCCCAGCATTTT
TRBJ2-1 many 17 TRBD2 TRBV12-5 CASGLSRTSGKGNEQFF TGTGCTAGTGGTTTATCCAGGACTAGCGGGAAAGGCAATGAGCAGTTCTTC
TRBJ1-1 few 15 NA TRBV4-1 CASSQAGHLNTEAFF TGCGCCAGCAGCCAAGCGGGACACCTGAACACTGAAGCTTTCTTT
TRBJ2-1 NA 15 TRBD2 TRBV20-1 CSARDLIAGGYEQFF TGCAGTGCTAGAGATTTGATAGCGGGAGGGTACGAGCAGTTCTTC
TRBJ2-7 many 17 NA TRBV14 CASSQEVSTLGAYEQYF TGTGCCAGCAGCCAAGAAGTTTCGACCTTGGGGGCCTACGAGCAGTACTTC
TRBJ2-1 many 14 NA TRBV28 CASSLRGAEDEQFF TGTGCCAGCAGTTTAAGGGGTGCAGAGGATGAGCAGTTCTTC
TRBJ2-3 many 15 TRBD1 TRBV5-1 CASSLGTGGKDTQYF TGCGCCAGCAGCTTGGGTACAGGGGGCAAGGATACGCAGTATTTT
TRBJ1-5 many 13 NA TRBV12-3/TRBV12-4 CASRLAGTEPQHF TGTGCCAGCAGGTTAGCCGGGACGGAGCCCCAGCATTTT
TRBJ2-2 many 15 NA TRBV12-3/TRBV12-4 CASSRDSLATGELFF TGTGCCAGCAGCCGTGACTCGCTCGCTACCGGGGAGCTGTTTTTT
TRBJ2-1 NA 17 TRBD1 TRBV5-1 CASSTATGTGDFNEQFF TGCGCCAGCAGCACGGCTACCGGGACAGGGGATTTCAATGAGCAGTTCTTC
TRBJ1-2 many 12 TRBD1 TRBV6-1 CATGQVDYGYTF TGTGCCACGGGACAGGTGGACTATGGCTACACCTTC
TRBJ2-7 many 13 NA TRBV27 CASSLKWSYEQYF TGTGCCAGCAGTTTAAAATGGAGCTACGAGCAGTACTTC
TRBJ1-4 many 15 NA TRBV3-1 CASSQGTGTGEKLFF TGTGCCAGCAGCCAGGGAACAGGGACGGGTGAAAAACTGTTTTTT
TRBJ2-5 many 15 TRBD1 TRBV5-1 CASSFQTGLQETQYF TGCGCCAGCAGCTTCCAGACAGGGTTGCAAGAGACCCAGTACTTC
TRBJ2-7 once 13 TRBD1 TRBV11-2 CASSFGTAYEQYF TGTGCCAGCAGCTTTGGGACAGCCTACGAGCAGTACTTC
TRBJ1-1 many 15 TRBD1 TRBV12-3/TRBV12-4 CASSGGDRGPTEAFF TGTGCCAGCAGTGGGGGTGACAGGGGACCCACTGAAGCTTTCTTT
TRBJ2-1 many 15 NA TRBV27 CASSFAVSSYNEQFF TGTGCCAGCAGTTTTGCCGTGAGCTCCTACAATGAGCAGTTCTTC
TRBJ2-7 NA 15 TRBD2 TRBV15 CATSRGLAGVGEPYF TGTGCCACCAGCAGGGGACTAGCGGGAGTTGGAGAGCCGTACTTC
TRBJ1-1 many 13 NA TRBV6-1 CASSPQGHTEAFF TGTGCCAGCAGTCCTCAGGGGCACACTGAAGCTTTCTTT
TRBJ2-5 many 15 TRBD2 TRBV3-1 CASSAPTSGRETQYF TGTGCCAGCAGTGCCCCGACTAGCGGGAGAGAGACCCAGTACTTC
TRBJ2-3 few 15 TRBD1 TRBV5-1 CASSPTGTGKGTQYF TGCGCCAGCAGCCCCACGGGGACAGGGAAGGGCACGCAGTATTTT
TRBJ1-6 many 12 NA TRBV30 CAWSGGDSPLHF TGTGCCTGGAGTGGGGGGGATTCACCCCTCCACTTT
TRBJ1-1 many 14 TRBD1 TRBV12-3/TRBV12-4 CASSPGQMNTEAFF TGTGCCAGCAGTCCGGGACAGATGAACACTGAAGCTTTCTTT
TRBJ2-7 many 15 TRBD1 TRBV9 CASSPRDSSSYEQYF TGTGCCAGCAGCCCCCGGGACAGTAGCTCCTACGAGCAGTACTTC
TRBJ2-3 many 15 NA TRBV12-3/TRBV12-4 CASSGGPTSTDTQYF TGTGCCAGCAGCGGCGGGCCGACTAGCACAGATACGCAGTATTTT
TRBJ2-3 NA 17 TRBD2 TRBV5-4 CASSKAGGPGLGDTQYF TGTGCCAGCAGCAAAGCGGGGGGGCCCGGTTTGGGAGATACGCAGTATTTT
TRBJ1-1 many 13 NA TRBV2 CASSQGGDTEAFF TGTGCCAGCTCACAGGGAGGGGACACTGAAGCTTTCTTT
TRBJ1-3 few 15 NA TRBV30 CAWSVLSLSGNTIYF TGTGCCTGGAGTGTCCTAAGTCTCTCTGGAAACACCATATATTTT
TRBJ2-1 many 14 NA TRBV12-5 CASGLVRLGSEQFF TGTGCTAGTGGTTTGGTACGTCTGGGAAGTGAGCAGTTCTTC
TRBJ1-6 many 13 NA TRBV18 CASSPQMRSPLHF TGTGCCAGCTCACCCCAAATGCGTTCACCCCTCCACTTT
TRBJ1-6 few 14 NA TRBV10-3 CAISELGANSPLHF TGTGCCATCAGTGAGTTGGGGGCGAATTCACCCCTCCACTTT
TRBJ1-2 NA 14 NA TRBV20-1 CSARPQTELYGYTF TGCAGTGCTAGGCCCCAAACCGAGCTCTATGGCTACACCTTC
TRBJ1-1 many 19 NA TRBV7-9 CASSSQRQVISIGNTEAFF TGTGCCAGCAGCTCCCAAAGACAGGTGATCTCGATTGGGAACACTGAAGCTTTCTTT
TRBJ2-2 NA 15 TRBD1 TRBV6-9 CASSWAGGTTGELFF TGTGCCAGCAGTTGGGCAGGGGGAACCACCGGGGAGCTGTTTTTT
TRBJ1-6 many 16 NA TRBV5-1 CASSFGGGAINSPLHF TGCGCCAGCAGCTTCGGTGGAGGGGCCATCAATTCACCCCTCCACTTT
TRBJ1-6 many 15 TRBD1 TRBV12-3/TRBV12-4 CASSHGQGAVSPLHF TGTGCCAGCAGCCATGGACAGGGGGCCGTTTCACCCCTCCACTTT
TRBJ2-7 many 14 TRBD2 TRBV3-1 CASSLKSGGSEQYF TGTGCCAGCAGTCTGAAGAGCGGGGGATCTGAGCAGTACTTC
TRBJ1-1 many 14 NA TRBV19 CASSSGSEYTEAFF TGTGCCAGTAGTTCGGGGAGCGAATACACTGAAGCTTTCTTT
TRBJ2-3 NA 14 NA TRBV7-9 CASSLGLELNTQYF TGTGCCAGCAGCTTAGGGCTAGAGTTGAATACGCAGTATTTT
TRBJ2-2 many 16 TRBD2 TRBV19 CASAGLAGVKTGELFF TGTGCCAGCGCTGGACTAGCGGGAGTTAAGACCGGGGAGCTGTTTTTT
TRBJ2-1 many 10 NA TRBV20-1 CSAPGIEQFF TGCAGCGCGCCGGGGATAGAGCAGTTCTTC